The 10 T cell receptor beta chains given below trace back to one sample, sequenced in a study of blood T cell repertoires in COVID-19. Clones were sequenced by immunoSEQ multiplex PCR, and TCRdb holds only the in-frame ones, with some missing. The sample consists of 150,000 or so clones, around nine tenths of them appearing once. The source material was peripheral blood. These receptors all stem from a human donor in a cohort sampled during active COVID-19.

The V gene is TRBV5-4, the J gene TRBJ1-2; D ambiguous. V dropped 4 bases and J dropped 8 bases, with 27 bases sitting between them. This CDR3 contains 17 residues. In germline, CDR1 is SGHNT, CDR2 YYREEE (reference sequence). The CDR3 bases are TGTGCCAGCAGCCCCTATGACCAAACCAACTCGGGTCGAGGCTACACCTTC. Its protein is CASSPYDQTNSGRGYTF.

This chain uses TRBV27 with TRBJ2-1; TRBD1 might be the D (5 bases). The V and J ends lost 6 bases and 0 bases respectively, with 9 bases between them. Germline CDR1 reads MNHEY; CDR2 reads SMNVEV (reference sequence). The CDR3 has 14 amino acids. CDR3 DNA: TGTGCCAGCAGCCAGGGCTACTCCTACAATGAGCAGTTCTTC. It codes for CASSQGYSYNEQFF.

The chain has TRBV3-1 (or the pseudogene TRBV3-2) and TRBJ2-7; 13 bases map to TRBD2. The CDR3 loop spans 15 amino acids. The V gene's germline CDR1 is LGHDT and CDR2 YNNKEL (reference sequence). The ends lost 4 bases at V and 6 bases at J; junction bases unmatched: 6. The CDR3 here is CASSPRLAGGAEQYF. Written as DNA, the CDR3 is TGTGCCAGCAGCCCCCGACTAGCGGGAGGAGCCGAGCAGTACTTC.

The genes are TRBV5-1 and TRBJ1-2; possible D gene TRBD1, 6 bases. The CDR3 is 14 amino acids. Trimming pared 5 bases from V and 7 bases from J, leaving 18 bases between. Per germline, CDR1 SGHRS and CDR2 YFSETQ. The CDR3 loop is CASRSGDRFGGYTF. The CDR3 DNA follows: TGCGCCAGCAGATCAGGCGACAGGTTTGGTGGCTACACCTTC.

This chain links TRBV7-9 with TRBJ1-2, with 12 bases fitting TRBD1. Germline lookup yields CDR1 SEHNR and CDR2 FQNEAQ (reference sequence). V was clipped by 5 bases and J by 4 bases; unmatched bases: 8. This CDR3 spans 16 amino acids. The CDR3 region has the DNA TGTGCCAGCAGCACGGGACAGGGGGCGCTTGGCTATGGCTACACCTTC. Protein: CASSTGQGALGYGYTF.

This chain connects TRBV2 to TRBJ2-3, with 11 positions matching TRBD2. CDR1 and CDR2 from the germline V gene are SNHLY and FYNNEI. The ends lost 5 bases at V and 5 bases at J; junction bases unmatched: 12. The CDR3 extends over 17 amino acids. The DNA of the CDR3 is TGTGCCAGCAGTTATTATAGCGGGAGGGCCGTTGGAGATACGCAGTATTTT. This sequence encodes CASSYYSGRAVGDTQYF.

This chain joins TRBV18 and TRBJ2-3, with no clear D. Germline V gene sequence: CDR1 KGHSH, CDR2 LQKENI. The CDR3 has 14 residues. With 2 bases removed from V and 1 base from J, the gap between germline ends came to 7 bases. The DNA of the CDR3 is TGTGCCAGCTCACCAGGGCGCCGCACAGATACGCAGTATTTT. As protein: CASSPGRRTDTQYF.

The rearrangement links TRBV24-1 to TRBJ1-1; tentative D call: TRBD1 (5 bases). Germline V lookup: CDR1 KGHDR, CDR2 SFDVKD. The CDR3 is made up of 13 amino acids. The ends were cut back, 4 bases at V and 6 bases at J, with 11 bases in the middle. The CDR3 loop is CATSEQGRAEAFF. In nucleotides, the CDR3 is TGTGCCACCAGTGAGCAGGGTCGCGCTGAAGCTTTCTTT.

The V and J genes are TRBV27 and TRBJ2-7; 11 nucleotides line up with TRBD1. V trimming: 9 bases; J trimming: 3 bases; junction bases outside the gene matches: 7. Germline loops: CDR1 MNHEY, CDR2 SMNVEV (reference sequence). This CDR3 region has 14 residues. DNA for the CDR3: TGTGCCAGTAGCCGGGACAGGGGGTTCTACGAGCAGTACTTC. Residues: CASSRDRGFYEQYF.

With regard to this clone: This CDR3 is also generated by other DNA sequences in the sample. This chain links TRBV6-2 or TRBV6-3 with TRBJ2-7, with 8 bases identical to TRBD1. Germline trimming cut 4 bases from V and 4 bases from J; bases unmatched to any gene: 6. This CDR3 has 14 residues. Germline CDR1 is MNHEY and CDR2 is SVGEGT. CDR3 bases: TGTGCCAGCAGTTTCGGACAGGGAGGATACGAGCAGTACTTC. Its translation: CASSFGQGGYEQYF.